The rows below give T cell receptor beta chains drawn from one sample of a study of response to subunit inactivated influenza vaccine. TCRdb re-called the RT-PCR reads through MiXCR, storing one row per CDR3 protein. The profile shows 650,000 to 800,000 distinct CDR3 sequences, roughly 13% of them singletons. This material consisted of PBMCs from blood, taken roughly 2 weeks before vaccination. Receptor source: a man aged 50-59 years who received an inactivated influenza vaccine. Both conserved end residues are trimmed from each CDR3. The order of the fields is V gene, J gene, CDR3 protein.

TRBV19	TRBJ1-5	ASSSGFNQPQH
TRBV15	TRBJ2-2	ATSPRTSGAGELF
TRBV7-2	TRBJ2-5	ASSLDSGPGETQY
TRBV12-3/TRBV12-4	TRBJ2-7	ASSFGTRGINEQY
TRBV20-1	TRBJ2-1	SARDLTRVYNEQF
TRBV11-2	TRBJ2-7	ASSPFGGRREQY
TRBV11-2	TRBJ2-7	ASSLAGKSYEQY
TRBV24-1	TRBJ2-1	ATSGSGVHNEQF
TRBV5-1	TRBJ2-4	ASSLGDRAKNIQY
TRBV3-1	TRBJ1-5	ASSQANGDQPQH
TRBV5-1	TRBJ2-3	ASSLWGLSTDTQY
TRBV6-1	TRBJ1-1	ASSKRPDRLNTEAF
TRBV6-1	TRBJ2-2	ASSGQGATGELF